This T cell receptor (beta chain) was profiled in a study of T cells in Graves' hyperthyroidism and ophthalmopathy. The CDR3 is 13 amino acids. Germline V gene sequence: CDR1 GTSNPN, CDR2 SVGIG (reference sequence). The V gene end was trimmed by 2 bases and the J gene end by 6 bases; junction bases not matched to a gene: 4. This clonotype was recorded at least ten times. RNA transcripts yielded amplified TCR beta CDR3 regions. The HTBI primer set was used in a first-round RT-PCR of the TCR CDR3. TCRdb reprocessed the multiplex PCR reads with MiXCR, giving one entry per CDR3 protein. Found here are hundreds of thousands of distinct CDR3 sequences, roughly 16% of them singletons; the top ten hold less than 3.5%. Isolation of PBMCs was performed on 8.5 to 10 ml fresh peripheral blood.

Sequenced material: blood. The TCR was taken from a middle-aged woman with Graves' ophthalmopathy. V usage is TRBV30 and J usage is TRBJ1-5, with 7 bases matching TRBD1. Written as DNA, the CDR3 is TGTGCCTGGAGTTCCAGGGACAGTCAGCCCCAGCATTTT. The encoded protein is CAWSSRDSQPQHF.